Listed here are 8 T cell receptor beta chains from one sample, sequenced in a study of cytomegalovirus exposure and HLA in healthy donors. PCR was performed using 60 Vbeta and 13 Jbeta primers. Some clones are missing from TCRdb's copy, which holds only in-frame ones; the method was immunoSEQ multiplex PCR. The top ten hold 1% of the sample, which has approximately 170,000 clones, approximately 81% seen once. The source material was PBMCs. The receptors were gathered from a boy younger than 10 in good health and CMV-seronegative.

The V and J genes are TRBV7-9 and TRBJ2-6; a weak D match, TRBD1 (5 bases). The V and J ends lost 0 bases and 0 bases respectively, with 15 bases between them. Germline CDR1 reads SEHNR; CDR2 reads FQNEAQ (reference sequence). This CDR3 contains 19 residues. CDR3: CASSLAITGAYSGANVLTF. CDR3 in DNA: TGTGCCAGCAGCTTAGCGATAACAGGCGCCTACTCTGGGGCCAACGTCCTGACTTTC.

The genes are TRBV13 and TRBJ2-3, with 10 bases aligning to TRBD2. Trimming cost V 6 bases and J 0 bases; bases outside gene matches: 21. The CDR3 has 21 amino acids. Germline CDR1 is PRHDT and CDR2 is FYEKMQ (reference sequence). The CDR3 region has the DNA TGTGCCAGCAGTTCAACCCGTATTGCCGGACTAGCGGTACTTAGCACAGATACGCAGTATTTT. Protein: CASSSTRIAGLAVLSTDTQYF.

This clone was seen only a few times. The chain joins TRBV10-1 to TRBJ1-6; no reliable D call. V was cut by 5 bases and J by 8 bases, with 10 bases left in between. This CDR3 has 13 residues. The V gene's germline CDR1 is WNHNN and CDR2 SYGVQD (reference sequence). CDR3 in DNA: TGCGCCAGCAGTCGCCTCCGAGATTCACCCCTCCACTTT. Translation: CASSRLRDSPLHF.

Comments on this clone: Compared with germline, one end of the junction differs, possibly owing to a read error. The chain recombines TRBV7-9 with TRBJ1-1; possibly TRBD1 for D (6 bases). This CDR3 is built from 14 residues. Germline V CDR1 and CDR2: SEHNR, FQNEAQ (reference sequence). Written as DNA, the CDR3 is TGTTCCAGCAGCTTGACAGGAGTGAACACTGAAGCTTTCTTT. Protein product: CSSSLTGVNTEAFF.

V usage is TRBV28 and J usage is TRBJ1-6, with 7 nucleotides matching TRBD1. Trimming took 6 bases from V and 1 from J; bases not matched to a gene: 6. Germline V CDR1 and CDR2: MDHEN, SYDVKM. The CDR3 loop spans 16 amino acids. The CDR3: CASRQGSPSYNSPLHF. DNA for the CDR3: TGTGCCAGCAGACAGGGGTCCCCGTCCTATAATTCACCCCTCCACTTT.

CDR3 in amino acids: CASSDSQVNTGELFF. CDR3 in DNA: TGTGCCAGCAGTGACTCACAGGTGAACACCGGGGAGCTGTTTTTT. The rearrangement joins TRBV2 to TRBJ2-2; maybe TRBD1 (5 bases). This CDR3 region has 15 residues. CDR1 and CDR2 from the germline V gene are SNHLY and FYNNEI. The V gene lost 3 bases and the J gene lost 1 base, with 9 bases spanning the gap.

V and J are TRBV6-5 and TRBJ1-1; TRBD1 matches at 8 bases. The germline V gene has CDR1 MNHEY and CDR2 SVGAGI. Trimming at V came to 6 bases and at J to 1 base, leaving 4 bases not matched to a gene. This CDR3 contains 14 residues. This CDR3 reads CASRPDRGNTEAFF. CDR3 DNA: TGTGCCAGCAGGCCCGACAGGGGGAACACTGAAGCTTTCTTT.

CDR3 residues: CASSQESSVAGGYTF. CDR3 coding DNA: TGTGCCAGCAGCCAAGAATCCTCCGTAGCCGGTGGCTACACCTTC. The chain recombines TRBV4-2 with TRBJ1-2; D call uncertain. V gave up 0 bases and J gave up 7 bases, with 15 bases separating them. Germline V gives CDR1 LGHNA, CDR2 YNFKEQ. The CDR3 extends over 15 amino acids.